The clone carrying this T cell receptor (beta chain) was detected only once. What it recognizes is unknown. The data belong to a study of cytomegalovirus exposure and HLA in healthy donors. The PCR had 60 Vbeta and 13 Jbeta primers. Some clones are missing from TCRdb's copy, which holds only in-frame ones; the method was immunoSEQ multiplex PCR. Altogether 120,000 to 150,000 clones are present, about four fifths being singletons, with the ten largest covering around 4%. CDR3 length: 14 amino acids. V shed 5 bases, J shed 2 bases, and the junction held 5 bases outside the gene matches. Germline CDR1 reads MGHRA; CDR2 reads YSYEKL. Findings of the study overall: The authors enumerated over 150 TCR beta chains as linked to cytomegalovirus.

The chain uses TRBV4-1 and TRBJ2-7; 8 bases fit TRBD1. The TCR was taken from a man aged 35 to 55 in good health and CMV-seropositive. Sequencing was performed on PBMCs. In nucleotides, the CDR3 is TGCGCCAGCAGCTACGCAGGGGGCCCCTACGAGCAGTACTTC. This encodes CASSYAGGPYEQYF.